The clone carrying this T cell receptor beta chain was detected many times. Its antigen is still unknown. The junction departs from the called germline gene at one end, perhaps through a read error. Germline CDR1 is SSHAT and CDR2 is FNYEAQ (reference sequence). This CDR3 is built from 13 residues. Sequencing libraries made from TCR beta cDNA carried unique molecular identifiers. TCRdb recomputed calls from the PCR reads with MiXCR, one row per CDR3 protein. Here the sample spans 160,000 or so distinct CDR3 sequences, around 34% being singletons. These data originate in a study of post-analysis software for immune sequencing data. About the study: The disease courses spanned relapsing-remitting, secondary progressive and progressive-relapsing forms of multiple sclerosis. Study-wide results and limits: Included in a set of about five TRBV segments more frequent in patients than controls were TRBV5-6, TRBV5-1 and TRBV20-1. With F measure, samples from one preparation batch clustered together strongly.

The chain joins TRBV7-7 to TRBJ2-5; perhaps TRBD1 as D (6 bases). This sample comprised blood, obtained after autologous hematopoietic stem cell transplantation. The TCR originated in a girl aged 10 to 17 with multiple sclerosis. The CDR3 coding sequence is TGTGCTAGCAGCTTTCGCAGGGGAGAGACCCAGTACTTC. Translating gives CASSFRRGETQYF.